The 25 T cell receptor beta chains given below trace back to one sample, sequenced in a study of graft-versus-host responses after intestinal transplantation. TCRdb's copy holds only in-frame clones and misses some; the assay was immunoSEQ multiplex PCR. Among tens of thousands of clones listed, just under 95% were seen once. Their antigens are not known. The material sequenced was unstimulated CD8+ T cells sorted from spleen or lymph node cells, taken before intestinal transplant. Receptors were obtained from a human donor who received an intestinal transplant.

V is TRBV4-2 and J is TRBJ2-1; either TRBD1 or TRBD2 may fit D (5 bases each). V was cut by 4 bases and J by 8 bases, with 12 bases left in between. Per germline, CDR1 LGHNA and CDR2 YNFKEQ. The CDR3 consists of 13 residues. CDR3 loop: CASSPGRGYEQFF. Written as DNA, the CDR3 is TGTGCCAGCAGCCCTGGACGGGGCTATGAGCAGTTCTTC.

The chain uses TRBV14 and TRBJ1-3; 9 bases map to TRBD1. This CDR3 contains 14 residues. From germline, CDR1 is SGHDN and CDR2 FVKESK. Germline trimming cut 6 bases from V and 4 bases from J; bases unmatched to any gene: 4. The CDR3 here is CASSRTGAGNTIYF. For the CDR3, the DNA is TGTGCCAGCAGTCGGACAGGGGCCGGAAACACCATATATTTT.

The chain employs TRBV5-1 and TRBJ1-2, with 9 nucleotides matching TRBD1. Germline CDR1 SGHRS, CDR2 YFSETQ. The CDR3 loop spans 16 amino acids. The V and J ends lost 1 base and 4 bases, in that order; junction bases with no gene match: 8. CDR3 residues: CASSLPKSTGGYGYTF. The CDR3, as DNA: TGCGCCAGCAGCTTGCCGAAATCGACAGGGGGCTATGGCTACACCTTC.

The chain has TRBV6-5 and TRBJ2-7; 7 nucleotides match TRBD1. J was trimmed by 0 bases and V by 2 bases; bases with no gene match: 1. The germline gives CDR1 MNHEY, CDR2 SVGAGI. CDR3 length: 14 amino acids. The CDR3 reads CASSYRDSSYEQYF. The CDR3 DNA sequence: TGTGCCAGCAGTTACCGGGACAGCTCCTACGAGCAGTACTTC.

CDR3 DNA: TGTGCCAGCAGCCAAGGGGGGCAGGAGAATCAGCCCCAGCATTTT. It codes for CASSQGGQENQPQHF. The chain employs TRBV4-2 and TRBJ1-5; possibly TRBD1 for D (6 bases). The CDR3 has 15 residues. Looked up from germline, CDR1 is LGHNA and CDR2 is YNFKEQ. Trimming pared 1 base from V and 4 bases from J, leaving 11 bases between.

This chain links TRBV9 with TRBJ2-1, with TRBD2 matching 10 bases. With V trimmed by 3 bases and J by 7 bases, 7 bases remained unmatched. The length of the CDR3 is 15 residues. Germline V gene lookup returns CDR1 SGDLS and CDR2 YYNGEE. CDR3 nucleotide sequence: TGTGCCAGCAGCGCGAGCGGGAGGGCCGTGAATGAGCAGTTCTTC. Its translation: CASSASGRAVNEQFF.

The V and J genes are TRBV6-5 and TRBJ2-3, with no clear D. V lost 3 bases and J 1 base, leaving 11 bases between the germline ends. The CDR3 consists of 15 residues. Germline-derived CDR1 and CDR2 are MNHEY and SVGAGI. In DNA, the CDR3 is TGTGCCAGCAGTTATACGGGCAGAGGCACAGATACGCAGTATTTT. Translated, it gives CASSYTGRGTDTQYF.

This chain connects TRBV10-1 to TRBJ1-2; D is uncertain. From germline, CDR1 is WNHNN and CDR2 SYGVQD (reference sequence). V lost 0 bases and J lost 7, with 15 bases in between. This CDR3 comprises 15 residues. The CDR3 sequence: CASSESRTPVCGYTF. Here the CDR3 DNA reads TGCGCCAGCAGTGAGTCGAGGACGCCAGTCTGTGGCTACACCTTC.

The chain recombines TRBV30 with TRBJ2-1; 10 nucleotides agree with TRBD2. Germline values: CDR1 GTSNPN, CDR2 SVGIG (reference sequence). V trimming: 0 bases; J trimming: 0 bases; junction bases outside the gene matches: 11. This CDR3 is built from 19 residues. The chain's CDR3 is CAWSVEPTSSGSSYNEQFF. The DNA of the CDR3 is TGTGCCTGGAGTGTAGAGCCTACCTCTAGCGGGAGCTCCTACAATGAGCAGTTCTTC.

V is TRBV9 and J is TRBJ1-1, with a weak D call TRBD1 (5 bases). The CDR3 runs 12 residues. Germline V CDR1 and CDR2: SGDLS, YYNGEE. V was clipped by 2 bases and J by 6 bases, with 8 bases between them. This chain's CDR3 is CASSVGGAEAFF. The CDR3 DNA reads TGTGCCAGCAGCGTCGGGGGAGCTGAAGCTTTCTTT.

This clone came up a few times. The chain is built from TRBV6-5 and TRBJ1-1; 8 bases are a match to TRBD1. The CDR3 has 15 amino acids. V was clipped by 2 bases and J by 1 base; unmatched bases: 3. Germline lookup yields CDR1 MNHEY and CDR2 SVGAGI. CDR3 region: CASSYTDRGNTEAFF. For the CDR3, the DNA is TGTGCCAGCAGTTACACCGACAGGGGGAACACTGAAGCTTTCTTT.

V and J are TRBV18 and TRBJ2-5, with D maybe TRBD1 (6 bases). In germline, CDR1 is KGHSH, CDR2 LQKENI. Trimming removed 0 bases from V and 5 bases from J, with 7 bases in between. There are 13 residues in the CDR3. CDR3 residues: CASSPPDRETQYF. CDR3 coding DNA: TGTGCCAGCTCACCACCCGACAGGGAGACCCAGTACTTC. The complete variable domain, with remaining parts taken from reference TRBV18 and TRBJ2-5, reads NAGVMQNPRHLVRRRGQEARLRCSPMKGHSHVYWYRQLPEEGLKFMVYLQKENIIDESGMPKERFSAEFPKEGPSILRIQQVVRGDSAAYFCASSPPDRETQYFGPGTRLLVL.

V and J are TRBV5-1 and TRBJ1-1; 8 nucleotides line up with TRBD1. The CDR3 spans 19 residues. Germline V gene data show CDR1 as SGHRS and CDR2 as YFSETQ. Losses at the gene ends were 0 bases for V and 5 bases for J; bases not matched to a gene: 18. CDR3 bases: TGCGCCAGCAGCTTGGAACGACAGGGGTGGGTATTCGACGATACTGAAGCTTTCTTT. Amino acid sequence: CASSLERQGWVFDDTEAFF.

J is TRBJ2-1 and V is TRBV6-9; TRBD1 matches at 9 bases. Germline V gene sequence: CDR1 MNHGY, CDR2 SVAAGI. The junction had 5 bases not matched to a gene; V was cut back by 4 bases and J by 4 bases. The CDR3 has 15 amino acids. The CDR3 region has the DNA TGTGCCAGCAGTTGGGGACAGGGTGAATACAATGAGCAGTTCTTC. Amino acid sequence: CASSWGQGEYNEQFF.

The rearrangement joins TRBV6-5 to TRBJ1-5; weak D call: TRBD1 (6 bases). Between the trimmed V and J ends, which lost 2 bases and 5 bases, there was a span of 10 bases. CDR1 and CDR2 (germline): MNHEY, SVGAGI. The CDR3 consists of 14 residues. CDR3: CASSYRAGDQPQHF. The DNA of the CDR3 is TGTGCCAGCAGTTACCGGGCAGGGGATCAGCCCCAGCATTTT.

In nucleotides, the CDR3 is TGCGCCAGCCCCTTGCCTACCGGGGAGCTGTTTTTT. This gives the protein CASPLPTGELFF. The V gene is TRBV5-1, the J gene TRBJ2-2; no reliable D call. V was shortened by 7 bases and J by 5 bases, with 9 bases between the two germline ends. The CDR3 runs to 12 residues. Germline assignment: CDR1 SGHRS and CDR2 YFSETQ.

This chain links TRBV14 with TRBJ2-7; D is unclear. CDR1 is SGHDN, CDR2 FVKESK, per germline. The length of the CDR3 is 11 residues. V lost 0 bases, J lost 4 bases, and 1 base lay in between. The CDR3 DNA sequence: TGTGCCAGCAGCCAAGAGTACGAGCAGTACTTC. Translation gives CASSQEYEQYF.

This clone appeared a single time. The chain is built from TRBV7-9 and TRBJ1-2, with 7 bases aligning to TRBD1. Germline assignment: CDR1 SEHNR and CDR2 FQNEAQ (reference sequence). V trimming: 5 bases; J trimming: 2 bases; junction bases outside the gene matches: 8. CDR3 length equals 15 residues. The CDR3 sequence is CASSGDQGVNYGYTF. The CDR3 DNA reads TGTGCCAGCAGCGGGGACCAGGGGGTGAACTATGGCTACACCTTC.

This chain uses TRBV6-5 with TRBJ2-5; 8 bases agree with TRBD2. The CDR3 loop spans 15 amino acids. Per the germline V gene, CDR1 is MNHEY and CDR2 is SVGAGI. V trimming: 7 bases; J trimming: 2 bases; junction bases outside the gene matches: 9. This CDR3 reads CASNHQRGIQETQYF. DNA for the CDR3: TGTGCCAGCAATCACCAGCGGGGGATTCAAGAGACCCAGTACTTC.

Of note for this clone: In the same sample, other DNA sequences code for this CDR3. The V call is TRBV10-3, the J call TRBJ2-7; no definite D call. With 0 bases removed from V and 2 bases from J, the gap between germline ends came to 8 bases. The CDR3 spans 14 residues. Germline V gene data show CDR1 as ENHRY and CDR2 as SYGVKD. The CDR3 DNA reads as TGTGCCATCAGTGAGTCCACAGAAGCCTACGAGCAGTACTTC. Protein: CAISESTEAYEQYF.

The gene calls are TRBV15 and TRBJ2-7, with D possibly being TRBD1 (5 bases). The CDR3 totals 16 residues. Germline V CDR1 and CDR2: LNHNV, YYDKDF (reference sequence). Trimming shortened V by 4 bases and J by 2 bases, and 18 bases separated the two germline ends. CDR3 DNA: TGTGCCACCAGCATGGAAAGGCGACAGCTTCCCTACGAGCAGTACTTC. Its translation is CATSMERRQLPYEQYF.

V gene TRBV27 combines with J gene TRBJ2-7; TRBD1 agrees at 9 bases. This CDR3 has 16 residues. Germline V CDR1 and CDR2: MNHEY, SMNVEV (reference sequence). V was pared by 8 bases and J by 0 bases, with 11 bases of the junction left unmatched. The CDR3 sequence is CASGLWTGVSSYEQYF. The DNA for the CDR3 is TGTGCCAGCGGACTATGGACAGGGGTGAGCTCCTACGAGCAGTACTTC.

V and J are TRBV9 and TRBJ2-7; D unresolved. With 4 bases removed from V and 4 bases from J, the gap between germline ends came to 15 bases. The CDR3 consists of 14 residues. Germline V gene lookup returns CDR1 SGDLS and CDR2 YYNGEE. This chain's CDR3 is CASSSSSTGYEQYF. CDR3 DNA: TGTGCCAGCAGCTCCTCTAGTACCGGGTACGAGCAGTACTTC.

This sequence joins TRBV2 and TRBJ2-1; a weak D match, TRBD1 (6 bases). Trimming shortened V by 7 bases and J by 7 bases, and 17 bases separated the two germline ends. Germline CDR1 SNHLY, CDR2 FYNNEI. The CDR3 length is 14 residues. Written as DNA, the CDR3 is TGTGCCAGCAATCTGAGAGGGGGTAAGAATGAGCAGTTCTTC. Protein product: CASNLRGGKNEQFF.

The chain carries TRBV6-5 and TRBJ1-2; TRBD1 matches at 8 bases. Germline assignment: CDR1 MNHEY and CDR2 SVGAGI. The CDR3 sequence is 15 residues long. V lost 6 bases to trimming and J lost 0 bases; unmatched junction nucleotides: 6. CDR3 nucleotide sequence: TGTGCCAGCAGCATGACAGGGGAGACTAACTATGGCTACACCTTC. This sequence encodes CASSMTGETNYGYTF.